The entry below describes one TCR beta chain. This receptor's antigen is unknown. A commercial ELISA kit detecting HCMV-specific IgG in serum was used to determine HCMV serostatus. Ficoll density gradient centrifugation was used to isolate peripheral blood mononuclear cells from blood. Taken from the germline V gene, the CDR1 and CDR2 loops are SGHRS and YFSETQ. The CDR3 starts with the cysteine, ends with the phenylalanine, and has 17 residues. No DNA sequence is on record. This sample was included in a study of T cells expressing NK-cell markers (dated by TCRdb to 2019 to 2021). Study-wide context: Three sorted T-cell subsets (CD3+CD56+NKG2C+, CD3+CD56+NKG2C- and CD3+CD56-NKG2C+) from fewer than 10 donors had their TCR beta-chain repertoires profiled. Among the eight sequenced donors, seven were HCMV-seropositive and one was HCMV-seronegative. Randomly selected healthy volunteers, three men and five women, were used as the eight sequenced donors. Libraries were sequenced as 2 x 150 bp reads on Illumina HiSeq 2000/2500, MiSeq or NextSeq.

For sequencing, an Illumina HiSeq 2000 was employed. The TCR beta cDNA libraries were made using 5'RACE template switching, a step that added both a universal primer site and unique molecular identifiers. cDNA synthesis was primed from the TCR beta constant segment and was followed by two successive PCR amplification steps. The published analysis was carried out like this. MIGEC was used to demultiplex reads and group reads by UMI, and MiTCR was used to assemble and quantify clonotypes. To remove erroneous sequences, TCR cDNA sequences were retained only when supported by two or more reads. The tcR package was used for downstream repertoire analysis, and clonotypes were matched across fractions by CDR3 nucleotide sequence plus V segment. VDJmatch was used to annotate antigen specificity against VDJdb, with one amino acid substitution in CDR3 allowed. TCRdb reprocessed the reads and provides one entry for every CDR3 protein sequence; no DNA is given. The V and J calls come from TCRdb's annotation, not from the publication. This sample's records show approximately 420,000 distinct CDR3 sequences. Of the sample, around 11% is held by the ten largest clones.

Study-wide conclusions, independent of this receptor: Whether the expanded NKG2C-expressing T cell clones were specific for HCMV antigens was left unclear. In five to seven donors, the dominant CD3+CD56+NKG2C+ clonotypes were among the top 10 CD8+ clonotypes and accounted for about 1.0-8% of CD8+ T cells. Those dominant clonotypes were again the most abundant among CD3+CD56-NKG2C+ cells in four donors, at roughly 25-65%.

Recombination joined TRBV5-1 with TRBJ2-1; no DNA is available, so the TRBD2 call from TCRdb remains unchecked. Sequenced: blood T cells: a sorted CD56 or NKG2C T cell subset, CD4+ or CD8+ T cells, or bulk PBMC T cells (not recorded which). The clonotype was recovered from a woman between 50 and 59 years old in good health. Donor details come from another sample of the same person, matched by shared clones. CDR3 reads: CASSFGTSGFSYNEQFF.